The rows below give T cell receptor beta chains drawn from one sample of a study of CD8 T cells in ankylosing spondylitis. TCRdb itself ran the 5' RACE reads through MiXCR, one entry per CDR3 protein. This table holds hundreds of thousands of distinct CDR3 sequences, about a quarter found once. Material: blood, either unsorted or a sorted T cell fraction (not recorded which). The receptor set was obtained from a male donor with ankylosing spondylitis or in good health (not recorded which). Both conserved end residues are part of each CDR3. A D gene is named only where the DNA matches it firmly. Clone sizes are given selectively: once, few, many, or a class where the clone is expanded.

CDR3	DNA	J	D	size	V
CASKAPWAGGYNEQFF	TGTGCCAGTAAGGCCCCCTGGGCGGGAGGGTACAATGAGCAGTTCTTC	TRBJ2-1	TRBD2	few	TRBV19
CASSKSGTAPRKYF	TGTGCCAGCAGCAAGAGCGGGACAGCCCCCCGAAAGTACTTC	TRBJ2-4	-	-	TRBV3-1
CASSFYRDSNQPQHF	TGTGCCAGCAGCTTTTACAGGGATAGCAATCAGCCCCAGCATTTT	TRBJ1-5	-	many	TRBV7-8
CASLVASGSSGELFF	TGTGCCAGCCTCGTGGCTAGCGGGAGCTCCGGGGAGCTGTTTTTT	TRBJ2-2	TRBD2	-	TRBV27
CASRRKGGPYNEQFF	TGTGCCAGCAGACGAAAGGGAGGCCCCTACAATGAGCAGTTCTTC	TRBJ2-1	-	few	TRBV6-1
CASIYSNTDTQYF	TGTGCCAGCATTTACTCTAATACAGATACGCAGTATTTT	TRBJ2-3	-	-	TRBV28
CASTKRTGAAYGYTF	TGTGCCAGCACCAAAAGGACAGGGGCGGCCTATGGCTACACCTTC	TRBJ1-2	TRBD1	-	TRBV12-3/TRBV12-4
CVSSKPGLETGELFF	TGCGTTAGCAGTAAACCGGGACTAGAGACCGGGGAGCTGTTTTTT	TRBJ2-2	TRBD2	once	TRBV4-1
CASSSPQTGGTYEQYF	TGTGCCAGCAGCTCCCCCCAGACAGGGGGAACCTACGAGCAGTACTTC	TRBJ2-7	TRBD1	-	TRBV6-1
CSARLGSGLAGVRKQYF	TGCAGTGCTAGATTAGGTTCCGGCCTAGCGGGAGTTCGGAAACAGTATTTT	TRBJ2-3	TRBD2	-	TRBV20-1
CASSQEPLQNSPLHF	TGCGCCAGCAGCCAAGAACCCTTACAGAATTCACCCCTCCACTTT	TRBJ1-6	-	many	TRBV4-3
CASSFKDRGSTDTQYF	TGTGCCAGCAGTTTCAAGGACAGGGGGTCCACAGATACGCAGTATTTT	TRBJ2-3	TRBD1	many	TRBV27
CSAGRQTSNQPQHF	TGCAGTGCTGGGCGACAGACTAGCAATCAGCCCCAGCATTTT	TRBJ1-5	-	-	TRBV20-1
CASSFQASSGANVLTF	TGTGCCAGCAGCTTCCAGGCGAGCTCTGGGGCCAACGTCCTGACTTTC	TRBJ2-6	-	many	TRBV7-9